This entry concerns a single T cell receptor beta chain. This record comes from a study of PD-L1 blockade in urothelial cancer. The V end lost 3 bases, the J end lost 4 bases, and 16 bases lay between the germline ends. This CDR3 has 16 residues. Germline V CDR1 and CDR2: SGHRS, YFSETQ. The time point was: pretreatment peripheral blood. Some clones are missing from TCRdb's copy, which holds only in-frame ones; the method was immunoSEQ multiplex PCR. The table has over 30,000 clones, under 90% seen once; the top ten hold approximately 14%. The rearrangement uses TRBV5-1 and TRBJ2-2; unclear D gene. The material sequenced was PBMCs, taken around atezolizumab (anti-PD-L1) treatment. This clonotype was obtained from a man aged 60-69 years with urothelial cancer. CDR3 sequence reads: CASSSRTGESTGELFF. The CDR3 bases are TGCGCCAGCAGCTCTAGAACCGGAGAATCCACCGGGGAGCTGTTTTTT.